This TCR beta chain was captured by sequencing in a study of blood T cell repertoires in COVID-19. Study context: T cells, B-cell-depleted T cells, or PBMCs provided the cDNA or gDNA that served as material.

The CDR3 covers 14 residues. Germline assignment: CDR1 SGHAT and CDR2 FQNNGV. V shed 5 bases and J shed 5 bases, with 15 bases lying between them. Method: immunoSEQ multiplex PCR; TCRdb's copy keeps in-frame clones and lacks some. The repertoire holds about 95,000 clones, with under 90% as singletons. Sequenced sample: peripheral blood. The genes are TRBV11-2 and TRBJ1-1, with D possibly being TRBD1 (6 bases). The clonotype was recovered from a human donor in a cohort sampled during active COVID-19. The CDR3 nucleotides are TGTGCCAGCAGCAATCAGGGGAGGGGGACTGAAGCTTTCTTT. Translated: CASSNQGRGTEAFF. Together with reference TRBV11-2 and TRBJ1-1, the CDR3 gives the full variable domain: EAGVAQSPRYKIIEKRQSVAFWCNPISGHATLYWYQQILGQGPKLLIQFQNNGVVDDSQLPKDRFSAERLKGVDSTLKIQPAKLEDSAVYLCASSNQGRGTEAFFGQGTRLTVV.